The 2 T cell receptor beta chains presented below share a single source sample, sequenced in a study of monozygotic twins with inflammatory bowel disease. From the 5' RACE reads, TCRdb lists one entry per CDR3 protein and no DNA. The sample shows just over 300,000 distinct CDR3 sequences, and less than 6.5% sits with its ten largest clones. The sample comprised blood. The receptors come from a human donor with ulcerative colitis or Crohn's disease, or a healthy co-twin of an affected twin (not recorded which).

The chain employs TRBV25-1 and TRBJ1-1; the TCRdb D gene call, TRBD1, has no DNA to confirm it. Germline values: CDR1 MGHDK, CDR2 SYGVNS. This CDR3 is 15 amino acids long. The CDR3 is CASSTSGTINTEAFF.

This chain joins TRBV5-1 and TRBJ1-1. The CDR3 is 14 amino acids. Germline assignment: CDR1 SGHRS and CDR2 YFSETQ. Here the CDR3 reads CASSFQDGNTEAFF.